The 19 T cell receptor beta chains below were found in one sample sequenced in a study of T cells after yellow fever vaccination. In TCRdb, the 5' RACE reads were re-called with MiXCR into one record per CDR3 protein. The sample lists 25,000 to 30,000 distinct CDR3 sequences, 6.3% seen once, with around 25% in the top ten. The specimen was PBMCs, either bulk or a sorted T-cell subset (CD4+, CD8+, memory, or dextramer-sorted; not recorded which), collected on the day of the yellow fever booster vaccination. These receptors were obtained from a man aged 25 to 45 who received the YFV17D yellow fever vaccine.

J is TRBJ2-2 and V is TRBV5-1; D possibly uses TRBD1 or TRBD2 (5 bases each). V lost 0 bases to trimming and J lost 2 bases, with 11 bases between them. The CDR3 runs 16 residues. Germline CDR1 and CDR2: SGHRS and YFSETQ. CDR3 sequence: CASSLAPGSNTGELFF. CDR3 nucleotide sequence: TGCGCCAGCAGCTTGGCTCCAGGGAGTAACACCGGGGAGCTGTTTTTT. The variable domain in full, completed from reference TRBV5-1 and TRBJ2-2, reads KAGVTQTPRYLIKTRGQQVTLSCSPISGHRSVSWYQQTPGQGLQFLFEYFSETQRNKGNFPGRFSGRQFSNSRSEMNVSTLELGDSALYLCASSLAPGSNTGELFFGEGSRLTVL.

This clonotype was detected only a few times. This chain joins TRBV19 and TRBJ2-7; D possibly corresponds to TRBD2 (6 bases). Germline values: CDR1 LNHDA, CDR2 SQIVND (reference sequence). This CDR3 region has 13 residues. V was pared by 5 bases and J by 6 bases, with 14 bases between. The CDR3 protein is CASSPRRASEQYF. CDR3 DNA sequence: TGTGCCAGTAGTCCCCGGAGGGCATCCGAGCAGTACTTC.

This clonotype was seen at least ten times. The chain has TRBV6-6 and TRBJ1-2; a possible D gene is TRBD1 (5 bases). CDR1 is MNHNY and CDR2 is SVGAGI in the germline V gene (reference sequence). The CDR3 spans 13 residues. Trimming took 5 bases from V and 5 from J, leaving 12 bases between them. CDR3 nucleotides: TGTGCCAGCAGTGATCGCCGGGGGTATGGCTACACCTTC. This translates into CASSDRRGYGYTF.

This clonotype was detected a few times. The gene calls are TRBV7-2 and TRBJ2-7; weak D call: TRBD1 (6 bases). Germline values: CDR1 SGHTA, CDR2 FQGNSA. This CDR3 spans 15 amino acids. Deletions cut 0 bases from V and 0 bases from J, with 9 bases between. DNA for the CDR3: TGTGCCAGCAGCTTAGCCAGGGGCCTCTCCTACGAGCAGTACTTC. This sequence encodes CASSLARGLSYEQYF.

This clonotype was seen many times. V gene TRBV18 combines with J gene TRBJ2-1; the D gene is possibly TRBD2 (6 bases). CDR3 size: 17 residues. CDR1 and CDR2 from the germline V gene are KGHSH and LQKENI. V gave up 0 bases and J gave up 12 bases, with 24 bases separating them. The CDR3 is CASSPPGGTGARDRQFF. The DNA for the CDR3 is TGTGCCAGCTCACCACCGGGGGGTACAGGAGCGAGGGATCGGCAGTTCTTC.

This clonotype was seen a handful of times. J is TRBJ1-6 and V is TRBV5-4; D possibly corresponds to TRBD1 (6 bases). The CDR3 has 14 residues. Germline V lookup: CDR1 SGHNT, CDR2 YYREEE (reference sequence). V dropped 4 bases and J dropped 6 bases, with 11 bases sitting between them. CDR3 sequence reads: CASSQGQINSPLHF. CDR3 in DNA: TGTGCCAGCAGCCAGGGACAAATTAATTCACCCCTCCACTTT.

This CDR3 reads CASSFLGATNEKLFF. The CDR3 DNA sequence: TGTGCCAGCAGTTTTCTAGGCGCAACTAATGAAAAACTGTTTTTT. The chain recombines TRBV27 with TRBJ1-4; D is unclear. Trimming pared 3 bases from V and 0 bases from J, leaving 8 bases between. The CDR3 extends over 15 amino acids. Germline loops: CDR1 MNHEY, CDR2 SMNVEV (reference sequence).

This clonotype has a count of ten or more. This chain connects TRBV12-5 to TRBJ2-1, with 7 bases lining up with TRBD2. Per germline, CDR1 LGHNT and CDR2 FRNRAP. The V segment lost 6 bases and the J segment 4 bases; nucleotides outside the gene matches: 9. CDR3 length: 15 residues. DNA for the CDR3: TGTGCTAGTGGAGGAAGCGGGATCCAATACAATGAGCAGTTCTTC. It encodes CASGGSGIQYNEQFF.

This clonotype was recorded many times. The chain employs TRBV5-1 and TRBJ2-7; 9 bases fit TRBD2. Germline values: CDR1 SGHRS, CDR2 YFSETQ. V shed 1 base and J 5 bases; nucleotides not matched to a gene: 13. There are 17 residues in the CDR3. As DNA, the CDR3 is TGCGCCAGCAGCTTGAGGGGGGCGGGAGGGCCAATCGACGAGCAGTACTTC. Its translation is CASSLRGAGGPIDEQYF.

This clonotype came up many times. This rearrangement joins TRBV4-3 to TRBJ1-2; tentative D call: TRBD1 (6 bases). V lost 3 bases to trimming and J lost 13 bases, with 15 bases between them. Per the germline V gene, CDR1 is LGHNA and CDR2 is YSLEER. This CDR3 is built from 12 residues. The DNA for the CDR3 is TGCGCCAGCAGCCAGGACAGAGCTATCTTCACCTTC. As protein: CASSQDRAIFTF.

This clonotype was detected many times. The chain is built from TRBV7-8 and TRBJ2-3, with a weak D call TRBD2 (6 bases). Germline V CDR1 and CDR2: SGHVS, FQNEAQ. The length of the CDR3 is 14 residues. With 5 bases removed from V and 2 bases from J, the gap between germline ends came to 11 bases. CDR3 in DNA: TGTGCCAGCAGCCGGGCGGGGAACACAGATACGCAGTATTTT. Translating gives CASSRAGNTDTQYF.

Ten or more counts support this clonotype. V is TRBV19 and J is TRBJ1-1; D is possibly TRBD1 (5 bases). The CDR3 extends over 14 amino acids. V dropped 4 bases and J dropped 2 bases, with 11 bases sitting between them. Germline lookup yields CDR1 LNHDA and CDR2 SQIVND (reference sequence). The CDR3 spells CASSRQSYNTEAFF. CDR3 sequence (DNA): TGTGCCAGTAGTAGACAGAGTTATAACACTGAAGCTTTCTTT.

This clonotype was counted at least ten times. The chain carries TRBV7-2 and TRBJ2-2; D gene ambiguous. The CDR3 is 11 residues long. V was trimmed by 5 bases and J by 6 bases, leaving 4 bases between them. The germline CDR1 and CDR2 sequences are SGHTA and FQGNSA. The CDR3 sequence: CASSPAGELFF. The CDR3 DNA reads TGTGCCAGCAGCCCCGCCGGGGAGCTGTTTTTT.

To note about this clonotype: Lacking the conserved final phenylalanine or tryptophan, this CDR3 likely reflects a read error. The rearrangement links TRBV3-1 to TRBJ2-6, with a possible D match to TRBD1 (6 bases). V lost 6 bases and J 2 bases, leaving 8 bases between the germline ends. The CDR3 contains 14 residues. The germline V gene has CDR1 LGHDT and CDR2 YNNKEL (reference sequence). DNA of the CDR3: TGTGCCAGCAGGCACAGGGCTGGGGCCAACGTCCTGACTCTC. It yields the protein CASRHRAGANVLTL.

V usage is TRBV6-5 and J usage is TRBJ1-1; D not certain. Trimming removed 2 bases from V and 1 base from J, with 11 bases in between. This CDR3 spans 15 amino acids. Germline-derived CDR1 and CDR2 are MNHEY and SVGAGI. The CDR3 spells CASSYGSPANTEAFF. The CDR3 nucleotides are TGTGCCAGCAGTTACGGGTCACCCGCGAACACTGAAGCTTTCTTT.

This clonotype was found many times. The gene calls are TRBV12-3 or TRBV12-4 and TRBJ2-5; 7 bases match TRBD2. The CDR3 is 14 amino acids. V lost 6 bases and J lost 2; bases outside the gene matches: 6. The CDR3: CASSPGTTQETQYF. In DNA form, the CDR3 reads TGTGCCAGCAGCCCCGGGACTACTCAAGAGACCCAGTACTTC.

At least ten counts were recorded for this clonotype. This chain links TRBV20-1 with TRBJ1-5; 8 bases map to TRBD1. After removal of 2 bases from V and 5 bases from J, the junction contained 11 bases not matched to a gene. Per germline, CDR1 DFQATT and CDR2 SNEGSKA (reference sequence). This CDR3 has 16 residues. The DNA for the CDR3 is TGCAGTGCTAGACCCCGACAGGGGACGGTAGATCAGCCCCAGCATTTT. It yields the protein CSARPRQGTVDQPQHF.

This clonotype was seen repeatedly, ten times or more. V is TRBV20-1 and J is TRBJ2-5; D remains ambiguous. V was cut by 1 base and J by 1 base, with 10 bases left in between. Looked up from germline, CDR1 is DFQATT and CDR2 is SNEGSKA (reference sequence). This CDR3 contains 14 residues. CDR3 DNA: TGCAGTGCTAGAGTTCCCGGTCCCCAAGAGACCCAGTACTTC. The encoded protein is CSARVPGPQETQYF.

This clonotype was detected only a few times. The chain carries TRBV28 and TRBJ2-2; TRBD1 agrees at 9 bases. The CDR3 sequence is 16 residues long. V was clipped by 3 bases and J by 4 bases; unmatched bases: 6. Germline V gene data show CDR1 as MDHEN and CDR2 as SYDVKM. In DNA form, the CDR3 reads TGTGCCAGCAGTTTCTGGGGACAGGGAGGCACCGGGGAGCTGTTTTTT. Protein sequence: CASSFWGQGGTGELFF.